This T cell receptor (beta chain) emerged from a study of blood T cell repertoires in COVID-19. Across the study: Researchers got acute and convalescent COVID-19 samples from the United States, Italy and Spain.

Assay: immunoSEQ multiplex PCR; the TCRdb copy retains only in-frame clones and omits some. This table has 110,000 to 150,000 clones, 84% appearing once. CDR1 is MNHEY and CDR2 is SMNVEV in the germline V gene (reference sequence). The V segment lost 6 bases and the J segment 5 bases; nucleotides outside the gene matches: 9. This CDR3 is 15 amino acids long. V is TRBV27 and J is TRBJ2-1, with 8 positions matching TRBD2. The clonotype was recovered from a human donor in a cohort sampled during active COVID-19. The specimen sequenced was peripheral blood. CDR3 amino acids: CASSFMAGGNNEQFF. Written as DNA, the CDR3 is TGTGCCAGCAGCTTCATGGCGGGAGGTAACAATGAGCAGTTCTTC.